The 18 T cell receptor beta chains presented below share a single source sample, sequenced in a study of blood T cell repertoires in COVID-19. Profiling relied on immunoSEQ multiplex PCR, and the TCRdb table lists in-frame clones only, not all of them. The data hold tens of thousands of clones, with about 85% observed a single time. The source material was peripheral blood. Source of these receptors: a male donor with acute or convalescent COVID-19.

The CDR3 sequence is CASSYTGTSGNEQFF. The CDR3 nucleotides are TGTGCCAGCAGCTATACCGGGACTAGCGGAAATGAGCAGTTCTTC. The rearrangement uses TRBV13 and TRBJ2-1; 11 bases match TRBD2. Germline V gene sequence: CDR1 PRHDT, CDR2 FYEKMQ (reference sequence). The junction had 6 bases not matched to a gene; V was cut back by 4 bases and J by 7 bases. The CDR3 covers 15 residues.

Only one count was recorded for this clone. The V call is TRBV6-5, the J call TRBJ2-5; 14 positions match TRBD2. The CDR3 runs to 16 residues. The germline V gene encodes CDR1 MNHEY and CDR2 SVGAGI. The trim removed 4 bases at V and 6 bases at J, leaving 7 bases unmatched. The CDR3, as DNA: TGTGCCAGCAGTTCAAAGACTAGCGGGGGGGAGAAGACCCAGTACTTC. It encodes CASSSKTSGGEKTQYF.

CDR3 protein: CAISEDDSPTF. CDR3 bases: TGTGCCATCAGTGAGGACGACAGTCCAACCTTC. The chain couples TRBV10-3 to TRBJ1-2; possibly TRBD1 for D (5 bases). Between the trimmed V and J ends, which lost 2 bases and 14 bases, there was a span of 12 bases. Germline V gene data show CDR1 as ENHRY and CDR2 as SYGVKD. The CDR3 contains 11 residues.

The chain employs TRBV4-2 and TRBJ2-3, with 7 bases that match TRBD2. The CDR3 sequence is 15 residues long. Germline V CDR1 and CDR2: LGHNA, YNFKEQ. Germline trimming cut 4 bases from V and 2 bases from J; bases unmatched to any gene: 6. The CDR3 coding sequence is TGTGCCAGCAGCCCGGGAGGAAGTACCACAGATACGCAGTATTTT. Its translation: CASSPGGSTTDTQYF.

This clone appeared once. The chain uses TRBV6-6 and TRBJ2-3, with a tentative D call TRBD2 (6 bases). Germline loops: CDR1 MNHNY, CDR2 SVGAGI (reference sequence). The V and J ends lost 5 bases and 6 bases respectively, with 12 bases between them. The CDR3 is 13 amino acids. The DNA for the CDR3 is TGTGCCAGCAGTGCGGCGGGGCCCGATACGCAGTATTTT. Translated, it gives CASSAAGPDTQYF.

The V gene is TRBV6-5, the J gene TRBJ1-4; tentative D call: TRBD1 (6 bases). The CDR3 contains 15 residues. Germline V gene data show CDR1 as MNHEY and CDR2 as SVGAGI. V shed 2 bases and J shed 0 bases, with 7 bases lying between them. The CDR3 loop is CASSYHRATNEKLFF. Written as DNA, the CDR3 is TGTGCCAGCAGTTACCACAGGGCAACTAATGAAAAACTGTTTTTT.

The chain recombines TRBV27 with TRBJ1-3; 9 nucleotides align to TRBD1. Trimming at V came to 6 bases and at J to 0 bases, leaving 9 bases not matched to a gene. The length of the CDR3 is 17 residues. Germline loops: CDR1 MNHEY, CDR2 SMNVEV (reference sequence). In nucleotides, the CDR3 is TGTGCCAGCAGCCCCGCCGGGACAGGGAACTCTGGAAACACCATATATTTT. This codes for CASSPAGTGNSGNTIYF.

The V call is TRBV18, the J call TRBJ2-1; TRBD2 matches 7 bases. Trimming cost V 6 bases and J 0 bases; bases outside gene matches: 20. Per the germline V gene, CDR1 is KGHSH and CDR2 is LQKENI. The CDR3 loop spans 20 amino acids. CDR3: CASSLNSKVGGSSSYNEQFF. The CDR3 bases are TGTGCCAGCTCGCTCAACTCCAAGGTGGGAGGGTCCAGCTCCTACAATGAGCAGTTCTTC.

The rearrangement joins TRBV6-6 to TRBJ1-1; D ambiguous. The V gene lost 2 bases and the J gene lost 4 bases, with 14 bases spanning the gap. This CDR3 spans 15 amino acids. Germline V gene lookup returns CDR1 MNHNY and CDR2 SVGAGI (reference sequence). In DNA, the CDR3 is TGTGCCAGCAGTTACCCGGGTCTTGGTCGCACTGAAGCTTTCTTT. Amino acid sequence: CASSYPGLGRTEAFF.

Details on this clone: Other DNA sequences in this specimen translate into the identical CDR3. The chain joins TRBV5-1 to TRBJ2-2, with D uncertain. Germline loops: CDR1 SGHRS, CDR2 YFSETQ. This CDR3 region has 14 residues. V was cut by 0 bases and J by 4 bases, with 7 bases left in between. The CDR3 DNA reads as TGCGCCAGCAGCTTGGACACGGGCACCGGGGAGCTGTTTTTT. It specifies CASSLDTGTGELFF.

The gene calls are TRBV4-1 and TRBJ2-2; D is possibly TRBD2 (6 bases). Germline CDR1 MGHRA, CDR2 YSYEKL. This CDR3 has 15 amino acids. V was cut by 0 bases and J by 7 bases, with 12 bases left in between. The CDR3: CASSQDRGAIGELFF. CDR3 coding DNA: TGCGCCAGCAGCCAAGACCGCGGGGCGATCGGGGAGCTGTTTTTT.

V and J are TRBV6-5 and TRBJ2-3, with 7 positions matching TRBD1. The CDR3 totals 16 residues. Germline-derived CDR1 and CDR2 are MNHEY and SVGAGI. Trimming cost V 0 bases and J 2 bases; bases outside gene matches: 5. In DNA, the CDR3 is TGTGCCAGCAGTTACTCCGGGACAGTCTCCACAGATACGCAGTATTTT. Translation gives CASSYSGTVSTDTQYF.

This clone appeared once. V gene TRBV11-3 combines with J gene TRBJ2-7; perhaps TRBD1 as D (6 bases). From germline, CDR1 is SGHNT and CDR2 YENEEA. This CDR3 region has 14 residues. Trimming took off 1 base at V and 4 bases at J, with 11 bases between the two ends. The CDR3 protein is CASSLGGTSYEQYF. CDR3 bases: TGTGCCAGCAGCTTAGGGGGGACATCGTACGAGCAGTACTTC.

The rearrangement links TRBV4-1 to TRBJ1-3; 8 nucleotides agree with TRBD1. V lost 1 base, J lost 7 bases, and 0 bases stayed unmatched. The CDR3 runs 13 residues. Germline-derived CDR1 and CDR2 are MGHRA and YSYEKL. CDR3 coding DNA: TGCGCCAGCAGCCAAGGGACAGGGAACACCATATATTTT. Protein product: CASSQGTGNTIYF.

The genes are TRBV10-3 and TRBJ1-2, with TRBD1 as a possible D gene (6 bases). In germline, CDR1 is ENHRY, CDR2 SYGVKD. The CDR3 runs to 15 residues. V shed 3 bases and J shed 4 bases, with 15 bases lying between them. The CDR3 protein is CAISEQAGVGYGYTF. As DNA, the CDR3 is TGTGCCATCAGTGAACAGGCAGGGGTAGGCTATGGCTACACCTTC.

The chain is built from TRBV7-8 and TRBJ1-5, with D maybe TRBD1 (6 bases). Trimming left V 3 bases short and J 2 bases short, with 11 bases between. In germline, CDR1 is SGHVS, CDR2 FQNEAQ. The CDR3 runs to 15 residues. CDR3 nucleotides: TGTGCCAGCAGCTTGGCGGGGGCCGGCAATCAGCCCCAGCATTTT. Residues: CASSLAGAGNQPQHF.

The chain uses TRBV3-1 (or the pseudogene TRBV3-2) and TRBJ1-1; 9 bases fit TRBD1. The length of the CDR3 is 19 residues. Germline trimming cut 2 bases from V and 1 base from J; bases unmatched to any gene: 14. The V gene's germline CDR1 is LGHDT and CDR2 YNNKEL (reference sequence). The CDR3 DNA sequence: TGTGCCAGCAGCCAACCCTTATGGACAGGGGATTTTGGGAACACTGAAGCTTTCTTT. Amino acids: CASSQPLWTGDFGNTEAFF.

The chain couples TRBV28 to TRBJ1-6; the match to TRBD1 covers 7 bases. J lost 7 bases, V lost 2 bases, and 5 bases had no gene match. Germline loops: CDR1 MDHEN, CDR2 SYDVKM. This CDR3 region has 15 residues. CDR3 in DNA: TGTGCCAGCAGTTTAGGCGGGACAGAAAATTCACCCCTCCACTTT. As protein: CASSLGGTENSPLHF. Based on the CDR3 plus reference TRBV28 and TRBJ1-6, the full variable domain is DVKVTQSSRYLVKRTGEKVFLECVQDMDHENMFWYRQDPGLGLRLIYFSYDVKMKEKGDIPEGYSVSREKKERFSLILESASTNQTSMYLCASSLGGTENSPLHFGNGTRLTVT.